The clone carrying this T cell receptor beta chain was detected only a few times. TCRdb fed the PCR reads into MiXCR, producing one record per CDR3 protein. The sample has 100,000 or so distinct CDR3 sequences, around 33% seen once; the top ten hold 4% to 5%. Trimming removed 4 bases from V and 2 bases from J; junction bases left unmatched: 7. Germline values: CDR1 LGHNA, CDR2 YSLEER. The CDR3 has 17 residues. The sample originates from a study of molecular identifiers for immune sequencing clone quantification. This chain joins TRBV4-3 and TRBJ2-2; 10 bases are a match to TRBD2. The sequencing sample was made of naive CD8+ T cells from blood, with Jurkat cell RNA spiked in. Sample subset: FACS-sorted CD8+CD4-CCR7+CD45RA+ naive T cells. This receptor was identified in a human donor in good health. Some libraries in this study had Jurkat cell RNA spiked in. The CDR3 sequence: CASSRASGRGNTGELFF. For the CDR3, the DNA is TGCGCCAGCAGCCGAGCTAGCGGGAGAGGTAACACCGGGGAGCTGTTTTTT.